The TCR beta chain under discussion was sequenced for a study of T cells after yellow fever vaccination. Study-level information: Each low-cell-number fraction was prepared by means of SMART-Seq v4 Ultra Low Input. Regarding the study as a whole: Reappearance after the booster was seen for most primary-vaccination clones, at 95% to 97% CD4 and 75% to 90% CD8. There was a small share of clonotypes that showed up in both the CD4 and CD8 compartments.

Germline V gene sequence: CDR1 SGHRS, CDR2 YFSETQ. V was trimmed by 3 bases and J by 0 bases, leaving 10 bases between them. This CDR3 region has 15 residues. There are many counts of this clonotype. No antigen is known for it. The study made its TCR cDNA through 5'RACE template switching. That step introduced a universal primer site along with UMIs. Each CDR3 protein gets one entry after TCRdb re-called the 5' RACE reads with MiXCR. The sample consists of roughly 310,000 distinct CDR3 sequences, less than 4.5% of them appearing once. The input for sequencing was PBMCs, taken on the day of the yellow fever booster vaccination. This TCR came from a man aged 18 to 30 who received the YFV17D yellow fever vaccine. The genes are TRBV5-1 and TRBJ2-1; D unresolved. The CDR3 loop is CASSYQSSSYNEQFF. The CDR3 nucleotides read TGCGCCAGCAGCTATCAGTCCAGCTCCTACAATGAGCAGTTCTTC.